This TCR beta chain was identified during a study of shared clonotypes between healthy human individuals. As originally analysed: ImmunoSEQ yielded junction-only sequences lacking quality scores, so filtering differed. TCRdb keeps only in-frame clones here, not all; method: immunoSEQ multiplex PCR. That table supplies the V and J calls and clone size; D and trimming were determined from the DNA. The data contain about 560,000 clones, around 81% of them singletons. Germline V gene lookup returns CDR1 SGHRS and CDR2 YFSETQ. Losses at the gene ends were 0 bases for V and 4 bases for J; bases not matched to a gene: 12. This CDR3 is 19 amino acids long. Donors were Caucasian adults residing in Nashville, Tennessee, USA.

This sequence was found in a woman aged 40 to 49 in good health. Some clones in this sample may be carry-over from other donors' samples. The V gene is TRBV5-1, the J gene TRBJ2-3; 12 bases align to TRBD2. Source material: PBMCs. This CDR3 reads CASSLGLTSGRAWSDTQYF. DNA for the CDR3: TGCGCCAGCAGCTTGGGGCTGACTAGCGGGAGAGCGTGGTCAGATACGCAGTATTTT.